The text below deals with one T cell receptor beta chain. V dropped 4 bases and J dropped 2 bases, with 13 bases sitting between them. CDR1 and CDR2 from the germline V gene are KGHDR and SFDVKD. The CDR3 is 15 residues long. These data originate in a study of T-cell reconstitution after alpha-beta-depleted transplantation in children. Preparation of the TCRbeta library involved a method that used unique molecular identifiers. TCRdb processed the PCR reads anew with MiXCR; each CDR3 protein has one entry. The sample lists around 680,000 distinct CDR3 sequences, 15% to 20% occurring once. The sequence derives from a human donor who donated a stem cell graft to a child with acute myeloid leukemia. This chain links TRBV24-1 with TRBJ2-5, with D perhaps matching TRBD1 (6 bases). Here the sequenced sample was PBMCs from the stem cell graft donor, taken from the stem cell graft. The DNA for the CDR3 is TGTGCCACCAGTGAACCTGAGGGGGTTCAAGAGACCCAGTACTTC. This translates into CATSEPEGVQETQYF.